These 15 T cell receptor beta chains share one sample of origin, sequenced in a study of cytomegalovirus exposure and HLA in healthy donors. Both 60 Vbeta primers and 13 Jbeta primers went into the PCR. Sequencing was performed with immunoSEQ multiplex PCR; in TCRdb, only in-frame clones are kept and a portion is missing. The data hold about 140,000 clones, with around 80% observed a single time. The sample consisted of PBMCs. The receptor source for this set is a man aged 18 to 30 in good health and CMV-seropositive.

The chain joins TRBV27 to TRBJ2-7; D uncertain. The V and J ends lost 3 bases and 3 bases respectively, with 15 bases between them. The CDR3 contains 15 residues. CDR1 MNHEY and CDR2 SMNVEV come from the germline V gene (reference sequence). The CDR3 spells CASSLTAYKVYEQYF. The CDR3 coding sequence is TGTGCCAGCAGTTTGACTGCGTATAAGGTCTACGAGCAGTACTTC.

V and J are TRBV11-3 and TRBJ2-3; 7 bases map to TRBD2. Trimming removed 7 bases from V and 0 bases from J; junction bases left unmatched: 4. The CDR3 totals 14 residues. In germline, CDR1 is SGHNT, CDR2 YENEEA. The CDR3: CASTAGGSTDTQYF. The DNA for the CDR3 is TGTGCCAGCACCGCCGGGGGGAGCACAGATACGCAGTATTTT.

V gene TRBV6-4 combines with J gene TRBJ2-7; 7 nucleotides match TRBD1. The CDR3 spans 14 residues. Trimming cost V 3 bases and J 3 bases; bases outside gene matches: 5. Germline V CDR1 and CDR2: MRHNA, SNTAGT. CDR3 residues: CASSESGTDYEQYF. DNA of the CDR3: TGTGCCAGCAGTGAATCCGGGACAGACTACGAGCAGTACTTC.

The chain combines TRBV27 with TRBJ2-1; 8 bases fit TRBD2. Trimming cost V 2 bases and J 8 bases; bases outside gene matches: 5. Germline CDR1 reads MNHEY; CDR2 reads SMNVEV (reference sequence). The CDR3 totals 14 residues. The CDR3 loop is CASSLPGGRYEQFF. DNA for the CDR3: TGTGCCAGCAGTTTACCGGGAGGGCGGTATGAGCAGTTCTTC.

J is TRBJ2-1 and V is TRBV7-6, with 8 bases aligning to TRBD2. The CDR3 is 15 amino acids. Germline assignment: CDR1 SGHVS and CDR2 FNYEAQ. Trimming cost V 5 bases and J 9 bases; bases outside gene matches: 12. CDR3 in amino acids: CASSQTAGVSREQFF. CDR3 in DNA: TGTGCCAGCAGCCAAACAGCGGGAGTTTCGCGTGAGCAGTTCTTC.

This clone came up once. The chain uses TRBV6-5 and TRBJ1-5, with 8 positions matching TRBD1. CDR1 MNHEY and CDR2 SVGAGI come from the germline V gene. The CDR3 runs to 14 residues. V lost 5 bases, J lost 6 bases, and 6 bases stayed unmatched. CDR3 nucleotide sequence: TGTGCCAGCAGTGAACAGGGGGTAGGTCAGCCCCAGCATTTT. Translation gives CASSEQGVGQPQHF.

The table lists this clone with a count of one. This CDR3 reads CASPGRVNTEAFF. The CDR3 DNA reads as TGTGCCAGCCCCGGGAGGGTCAACACTGAAGCTTTCTTT. The chain uses TRBV27 and TRBJ1-1, with D unresolved. Trimming cost V 8 bases and J 2 bases, with 12 bases left between them. This CDR3 has 13 residues. Germline CDR1 reads MNHEY; CDR2 reads SMNVEV (reference sequence).

The chain links TRBV5-1 to TRBJ2-5, with D perhaps matching TRBD1 (5 bases). The length of the CDR3 is 14 residues. Germline V lookup: CDR1 SGHRS, CDR2 YFSETQ. V gave up 4 bases and J gave up 3 bases, with 13 bases separating them. The CDR3 spells CASSPRAGKETQYF. The CDR3 DNA follows: TGCGCCAGCAGCCCAAGGGCAGGGAAAGAGACCCAGTACTTC.

This chain uses TRBV27 with TRBJ1-5, with D maybe TRBD1 (5 bases). Between the trimmed V and J ends, which lost 6 bases and 2 bases, there was a span of 8 bases. Germline values: CDR1 MNHEY, CDR2 SMNVEV (reference sequence). The CDR3 covers 13 residues. The CDR3 sequence is CASSPTGNQPQHF. In DNA, the CDR3 is TGTGCCAGCAGCCCGACAGGCAATCAGCCCCAGCATTTT.

This rearrangement joins TRBV7-8 to TRBJ2-7, with 10 bases that match TRBD2. V was clipped by 5 bases and J by 4 bases; unmatched bases: 20. This CDR3 is 19 amino acids long. Per germline, CDR1 SGHVS and CDR2 FQNEAQ. The chain's CDR3 is CASSLHSPSGSPNPYEQYF. In DNA, the CDR3 is TGTGCCAGCAGCCTCCATAGTCCTAGCGGGAGCCCGAACCCTTACGAGCAGTACTTC.

This rearrangement joins TRBV27 to TRBJ2-7; 10 bases agree with TRBD2. The V gene end was trimmed by 2 bases and the J gene end by 6 bases; junction bases not matched to a gene: 7. Germline V gene lookup returns CDR1 MNHEY and CDR2 SMNVEV (reference sequence). This CDR3 has 15 residues. The CDR3 reads CASSLTAGGFPEQYF. The CDR3 nucleotides are TGTGCCAGCAGTTTAACAGCGGGAGGGTTCCCCGAGCAGTACTTC.

The rearrangement uses TRBV6-1 and TRBJ1-5, with TRBD1 identical over 7 bases. J lost 3 bases, V lost 4 bases, and 6 bases had no gene match. CDR1 is MNHNS, CDR2 SASEGT, per germline. The CDR3 loop spans 15 amino acids. As DNA, the CDR3 is TGTGCCAGCAGTGGACAGGGACAGCTCAATCAGCCCCAGCATTTT. Its protein is CASSGQGQLNQPQHF.

The genes are TRBV15 and TRBJ2-1; 9 bases align to TRBD1. The CDR3 totals 17 residues. Looked up from germline, CDR1 is LNHNV and CDR2 is YYDKDF (reference sequence). V lost 0 bases, J lost 10 bases, and 13 bases stayed unmatched. CDR3 nucleotide sequence: TGTGCCACCAGCAGAGATCTCTTATTGGGACAGGGAAACGAGCAGTTCTTC. Residues: CATSRDLLLGQGNEQFF.

The gene calls are TRBV7-6 and TRBJ1-2; 7 nucleotides agree with TRBD1. The CDR3 spans 14 residues. Trimming removed 0 bases from V and 8 bases from J; junction bases left unmatched: 6. Looked up from germline, CDR1 is SGHVS and CDR2 is FNYEAQ. The CDR3 DNA reads as TGTGCCAGCAGCTTAGCTCAGGGGGAAATCGGCTACACCTTC. Translating gives CASSLAQGEIGYTF.

Concerning this clone itself: Other DNA sequences in the sample encode the same CDR3. The chain is built from TRBV5-1 and TRBJ2-2, with 8 bases identical to TRBD1. Trimming at V came to 4 bases and at J to 1 base, leaving 3 bases not matched to a gene. Germline loops: CDR1 SGHRS, CDR2 YFSETQ. The CDR3 sequence is 15 residues long. CDR3 DNA sequence: TGCGCCAGCAGCGCTGGACAGGGGAACACCGGGGAGCTGTTTTTT. Protein sequence: CASSAGQGNTGELFF.